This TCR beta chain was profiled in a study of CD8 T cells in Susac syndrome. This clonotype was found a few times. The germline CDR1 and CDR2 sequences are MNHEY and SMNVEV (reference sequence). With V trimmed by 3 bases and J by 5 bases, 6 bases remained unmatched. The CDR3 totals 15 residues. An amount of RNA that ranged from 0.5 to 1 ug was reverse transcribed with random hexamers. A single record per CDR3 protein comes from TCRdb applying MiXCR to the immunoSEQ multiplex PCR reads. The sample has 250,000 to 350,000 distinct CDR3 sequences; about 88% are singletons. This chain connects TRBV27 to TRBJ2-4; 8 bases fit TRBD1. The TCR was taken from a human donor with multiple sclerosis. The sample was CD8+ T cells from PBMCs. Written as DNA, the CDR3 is TGTGCCAGCAGTTTGCACAGGGGACAGGAAAACATTCAGTACTTC. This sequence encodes CASSLHRGQENIQYF.